The 6 T cell receptor beta chains presented below share a single source sample, sequenced in a study of shared clonotypes between healthy human individuals. CD8 cells classed as naive were CD45RO-negative and positively selected for CCR7, excluding terminally differentiated effector memory CD45RA+ cells. Method: immunoSEQ multiplex PCR; TCRdb's copy keeps in-frame clones and lacks some. The repertoire holds about 580,000 clones, with roughly 98% as singletons. The source material was naive CD8+ T cells sorted from blood. The source of these receptors is a man younger than 45 in good health.

This clone has just a few counts. Other DNA sequences in this specimen translate into the identical CDR3. The CDR3 sequence: CASSVGGDTEAFF. The CDR3 coding sequence is TGTGCCAGCAGCGTAGGGGGGGACACTGAAGCTTTCTTT. The V and J genes are TRBV9 and TRBJ1-1; perhaps TRBD1 as D (5 bases). CDR3 length: 13 amino acids. V was pared by 0 bases and J by 3 bases, with 6 bases between. Germline-derived CDR1 and CDR2 are SGDLS and YYNGEE. Supplemented by reference TRBV9 and TRBJ1-1, the full variable domain reads DSGVTQTPKHLITATGQRVTLRCSPRSGDLSVYWYQQSLDQGLQFLIQYYNGEERAKGNILERFSAQQFPDLHSELNLSSLELGDSALYFCASSVGGDTEAFFGQGTRLTVV.

The DNA of the CDR3 is TGTGCCAGCAGTGATCGGACTAGCGGTAAATACAATGAGCAGTTCTTC. It encodes CASSDRTSGKYNEQFF. V usage is TRBV6-4 and J usage is TRBJ2-1; TRBD2 matches 10 bases. Germline lookup yields CDR1 MRHNA and CDR2 SNTAGT. The V and J ends lost 3 bases and 4 bases, in that order; junction bases with no gene match: 6. The CDR3 length is 16 residues.

V gene TRBV11-2 combines with J gene TRBJ2-1; D not resolved. The V gene's germline CDR1 is SGHAT and CDR2 FQNNGV. V was shortened by 1 base and J by 10 bases, with 8 bases between the two germline ends. The CDR3 runs to 12 residues. The CDR3 DNA reads as TGTGCCAGCAGCTTAGGCCCCCTGGAGCAGTTCTTC. Translation: CASSLGPLEQFF. Using reference TRBV11-2 and TRBJ2-1 for the parts outside the CDR3, the full variable domain is EAGVAQSPRYKIIEKRQSVAFWCNPISGHATLYWYQQILGQGPKLLIQFQNNGVVDDSQLPKDRFSAERLKGVDSTLKIQPAKLEDSAVYLCASSLGPLEQFFGPGTRLTVL.

This sequence joins TRBV15 and TRBJ2-7; 13 bases agree with TRBD2. The CDR3 spans 15 residues. The germline V gene has CDR1 LNHNV and CDR2 YYDKDF (reference sequence). V lost 1 base, J lost 9 bases, and 6 bases stayed unmatched. The CDR3, as DNA: TGTGCCACCAGCAGAGCCGGACTAGCGGGAGAGTTGCAGTACTTC. This sequence encodes CATSRAGLAGELQYF. Combining the CDR3 with reference TRBV15 and TRBJ2-7 gives the whole variable domain DAMVIQNPRYQVTQFGKPVTLSCSQTLNHNVMYWYQQKSSQAPKLLFHYYDKDFNNEADTPDNFQSRRPNTSFCFLDIRSPGLGDTAMYLCATSRAGLAGELQYFGPGTRLTVT.

The chain couples TRBV28 to TRBJ2-1; D is perhaps TRBD1 (6 bases). The V end lost 5 bases, the J end lost 2 bases, and 13 bases lay between the germline ends. In germline, CDR1 is MDHEN, CDR2 SYDVKM. The CDR3 length is 15 residues. CDR3 sequence reads: CASSGSGQPYNEQFF. The CDR3 DNA follows: TGTGCCAGCAGTGGATCGGGACAACCCTACAATGAGCAGTTCTTC.

The V and J genes are TRBV28 and TRBJ2-3; the match to TRBD2 covers 7 bases. Trimming at V came to 5 bases and at J to 3 bases, leaving 11 bases not matched to a gene. Germline V gene lookup returns CDR1 MDHEN and CDR2 SYDVKM. CDR3 length equals 16 residues. CDR3 residues: CASSPTREHFTDTQYF. DNA for the CDR3: TGTGCCAGCAGTCCCACGCGGGAGCATTTTACAGATACGCAGTATTTT.